Reported below is one TCR beta chain. The antigen it recognizes is unknown. Nothing much larger sits one base from this clone, and base qualities are not available. TCRbeta CDR3 regions were amplified from genomic DNA by means of the immunoSEQ Assay, a bias-controlled multiplex PCR. The original methods were these. The number of nucleated cells in each sample was estimated by amplification of reference gene primers within the assay. Sequence reads were collapsed and filtered to measure the absolute abundance of every unique TCRbeta CDR3 rearrangement. For each sample, productive Simpson clonality was calculated by taking the square root of Simpson's diversity index across productive rearrangements. This immuneACCESS table, as held by TCRdb, lists in-frame sequences with V and J called but not all clones. Of the missing ones, under half trace to an unresolved V gene in checked studies; the others have no known cause. That table supplies the V and J calls and clone size; D and trimming were determined from the DNA. The sample contains tens of thousands of clones, 91% of them found a single time. Together, the top ten hold 8.6% of the sample.

Each collaborating institution followed its own protocols to collect whole blood in K2EDTA tubes. For TCRbeta analysis, collaborators shipped samples as frozen whole blood, isolated PBMCs, or DNA extracted from either of those sample types. These data come from a study of blood T cell repertoires in COVID-19 (dated by TCRdb to between 2020 and 2021). The study in broad terms: The collaborator samples originated in the United States, Italy and Spain and spanned the acute and convalescent phases of COVID-19. The prospective study material was composed of cDNA or gDNA derived from T cells, B-cell-depleted T cells, or PBMCs. The dataset comprised deeply sampled blood TCRbeta repertoires from subjects exposed to, actively infected with, or recovered from COVID-19. A freely available public database, intended as a resource for researchers studying the immune response to SARS-CoV-2, is where the repertoires were released. The samples were drawn from two sources: the first 160 participants of the ongoing ImmuneRACE study, and 1,000 to 1,500 subjects contributed by 6 global collaborators. A de-identified subject ID, COVID-19 status, age in years and sex were almost always included in the sample metadata. Where available, HLA class I and class II types were taken from metadata supplied by the sample provider and were not determined by assay-based typing. The full study reports these points: How much clinical and demographic metadata was included differed by source and by participant, and the metadata was provided uncurated.

V drops 4 bases and J drops 1 base, leaving 4 bases in between. The CDR3, cysteine through phenylalanine, is 11 amino acids long. Only the CDR3 region is kept as DNA, spanning 33 bases read in frame from base 1. From a lookup of the germline V gene (reference sequence), CDR1 and CDR2 are DFQATT and SNEGSKA. Sequencing was carried out using peripheral blood. The chain is assembled from TRBV20-1 and TRBJ1-1, with the D gene not confidently named. This receptor was obtained from a human donor in a cohort sampled during active COVID-19. The sequenced DNA is TGCAGTGCTAACGGGAACACTGAAGCTTTCTTT. It codes for CSANGNTEAFF.